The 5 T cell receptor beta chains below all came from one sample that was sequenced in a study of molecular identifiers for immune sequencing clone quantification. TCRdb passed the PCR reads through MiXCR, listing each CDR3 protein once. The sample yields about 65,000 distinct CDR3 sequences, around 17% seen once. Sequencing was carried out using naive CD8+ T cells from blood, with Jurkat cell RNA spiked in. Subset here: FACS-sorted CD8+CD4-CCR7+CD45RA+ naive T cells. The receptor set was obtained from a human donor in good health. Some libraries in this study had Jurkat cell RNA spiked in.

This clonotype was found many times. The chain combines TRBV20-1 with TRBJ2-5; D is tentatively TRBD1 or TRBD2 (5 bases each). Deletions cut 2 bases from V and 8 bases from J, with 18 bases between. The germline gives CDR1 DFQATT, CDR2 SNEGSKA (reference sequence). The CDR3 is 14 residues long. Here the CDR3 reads CSARSPWDGETQYF. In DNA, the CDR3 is TGCAGTGCTAGATCCCCGTGGGACGGGGAAACCCAGTACTTC.

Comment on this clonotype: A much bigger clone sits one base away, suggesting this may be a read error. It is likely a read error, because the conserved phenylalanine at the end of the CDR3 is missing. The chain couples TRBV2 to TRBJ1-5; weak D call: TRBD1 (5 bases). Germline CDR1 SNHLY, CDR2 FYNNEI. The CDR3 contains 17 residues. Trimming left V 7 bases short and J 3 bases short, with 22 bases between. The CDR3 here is CASKGSRGGGINQPQHL. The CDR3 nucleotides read TGTGCCAGCAAGGGGTCCCGGGGAGGTGGAATCAATCAGCCCCAGCATTTG.

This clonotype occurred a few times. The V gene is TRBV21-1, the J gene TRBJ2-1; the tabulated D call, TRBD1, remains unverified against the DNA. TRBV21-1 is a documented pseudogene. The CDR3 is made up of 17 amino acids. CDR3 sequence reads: CASSKEGGSRGDNEQFF. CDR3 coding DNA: TGTGCCAGCAGCAAAGAGGGGGGGAGTAGGGGCGACAATGAGCAGTTCTTC.

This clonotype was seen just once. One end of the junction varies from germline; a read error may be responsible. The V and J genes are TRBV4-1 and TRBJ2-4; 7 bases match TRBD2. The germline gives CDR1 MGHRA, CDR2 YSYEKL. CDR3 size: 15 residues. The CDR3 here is CASSQDSGIKNIQHF. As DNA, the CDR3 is TGCGCTAGCAGCCAAGACAGCGGGATCAAAAACATTCAGCACTTC.

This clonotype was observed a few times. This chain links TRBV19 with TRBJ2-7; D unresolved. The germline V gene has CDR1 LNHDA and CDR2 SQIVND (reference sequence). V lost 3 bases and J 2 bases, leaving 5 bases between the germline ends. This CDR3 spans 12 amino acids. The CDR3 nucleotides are TGTGCCAGTAGTATGGGCGCCTACGAGCAGTACTTC. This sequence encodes CASSMGAYEQYF.